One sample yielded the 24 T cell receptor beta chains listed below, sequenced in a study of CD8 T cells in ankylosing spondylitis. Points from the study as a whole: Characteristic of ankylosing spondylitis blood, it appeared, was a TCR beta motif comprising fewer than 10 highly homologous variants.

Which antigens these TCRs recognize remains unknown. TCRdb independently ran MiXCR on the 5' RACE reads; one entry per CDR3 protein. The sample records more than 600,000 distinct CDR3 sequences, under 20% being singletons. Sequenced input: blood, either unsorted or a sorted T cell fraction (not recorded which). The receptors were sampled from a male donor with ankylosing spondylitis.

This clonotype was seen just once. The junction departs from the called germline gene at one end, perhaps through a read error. CDR3 coding DNA: TGTGCCAGCGGACCGACAGGACCCCAAGAGTCCCAGTACTTC. This encodes CASGPTGPQESQYF. The rearrangement links TRBV2 to TRBJ2-5, with D tentatively TRBD1 (6 bases). The CDR3 runs to 14 residues. The germline CDR1 and CDR2 sequences are SNHLY and FYNNEI. The full variable domain, its missing parts supplied by reference TRBV2 and TRBJ2-5, is EPEVTQTPSHQVTQMGQEVILRCVPISNHLYFYWYRQILGQKVEFLVSFYNNEISEKSEIFDDQFSVERPDGSNFTLKIRSTKLEDSAMYFCASGPTGPQESQYFGPGTRLLVL.

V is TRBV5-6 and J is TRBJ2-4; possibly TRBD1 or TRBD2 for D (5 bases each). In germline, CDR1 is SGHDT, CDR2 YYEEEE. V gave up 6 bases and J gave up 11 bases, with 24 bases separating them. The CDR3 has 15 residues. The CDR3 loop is CASTLSTGGPRVQYF. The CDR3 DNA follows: TGTGCCAGCACCCTTTCTACAGGTGGGCCGAGGGTTCAGTACTTC.

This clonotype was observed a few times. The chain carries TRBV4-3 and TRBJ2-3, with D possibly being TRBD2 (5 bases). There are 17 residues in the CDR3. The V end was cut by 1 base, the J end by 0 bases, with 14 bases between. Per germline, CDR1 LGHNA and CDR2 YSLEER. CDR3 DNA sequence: TGCGCCAGCAGCCAAGTTCTGGTGGTAGCGAGCACAGATACGCAGTATTTT. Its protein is CASSQVLVVASTDTQYF.

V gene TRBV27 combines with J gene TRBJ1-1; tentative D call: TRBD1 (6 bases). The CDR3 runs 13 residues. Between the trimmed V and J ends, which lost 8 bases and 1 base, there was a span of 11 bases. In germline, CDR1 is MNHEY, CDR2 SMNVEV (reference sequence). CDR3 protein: CASGPTGNTEAFF. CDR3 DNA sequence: TGTGCCAGCGGGCCGACAGGGAACACTGAAGCTTTCTTT.

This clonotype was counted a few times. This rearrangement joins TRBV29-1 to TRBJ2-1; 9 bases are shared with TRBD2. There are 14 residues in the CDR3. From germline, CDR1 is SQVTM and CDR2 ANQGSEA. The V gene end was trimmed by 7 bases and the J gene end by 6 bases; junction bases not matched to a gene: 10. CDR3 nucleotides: TGCAGCGGGGAGGGACTAGCAGAAATCAATGAGCAGTTCTTC. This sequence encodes CSGEGLAEINEQFF.

CDR3 in amino acids: CASSQHLASLSDTQYF. Here the CDR3 DNA reads TGCGCCAGCAGCCAACACCTAGCGTCCCTTTCAGATACGCAGTATTTT. This chain joins TRBV4-3 and TRBJ2-3, with D possibly TRBD2 on 6 matching bases. Trimming took off 2 bases at V and 4 bases at J, with 16 bases between the two ends. This CDR3 comprises 16 residues. Germline V gene lookup returns CDR1 LGHNA and CDR2 YSLEER.

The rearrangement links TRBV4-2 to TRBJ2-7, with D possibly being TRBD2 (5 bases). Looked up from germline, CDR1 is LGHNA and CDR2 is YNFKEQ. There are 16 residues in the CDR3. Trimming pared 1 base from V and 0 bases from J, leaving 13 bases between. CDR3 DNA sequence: TGTGCCAGCAGCCAAGGGGAGACTCCTTCCTCCTACGAGCAGTACTTC. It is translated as CASSQGETPSSYEQYF.

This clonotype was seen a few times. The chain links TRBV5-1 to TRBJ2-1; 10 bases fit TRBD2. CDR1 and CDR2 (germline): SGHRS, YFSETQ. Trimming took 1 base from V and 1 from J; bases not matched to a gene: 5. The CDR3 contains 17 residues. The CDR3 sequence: CASSLSQRGGSYNEQFF. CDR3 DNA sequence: TGCGCCAGCAGCTTGAGCCAGCGGGGGGGGTCCTACAATGAGCAGTTCTTC. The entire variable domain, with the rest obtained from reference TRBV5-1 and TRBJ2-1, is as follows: KAGVTQTPRYLIKTRGQQVTLSCSPISGHRSVSWYQQTPGQGLQFLFEYFSETQRNKGNFPGRFSGRQFSNSRSEMNVSTLELGDSALYLCASSLSQRGGSYNEQFFGPGTRLTVL.

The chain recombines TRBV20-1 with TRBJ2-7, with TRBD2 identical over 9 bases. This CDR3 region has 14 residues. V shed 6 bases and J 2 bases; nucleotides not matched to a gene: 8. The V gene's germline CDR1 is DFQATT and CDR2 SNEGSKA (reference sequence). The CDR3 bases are TGCAGTGCCGAAACCCGCGGGAGGGCCTACGAGCAGTACTTC. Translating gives CSAETRGRAYEQYF.

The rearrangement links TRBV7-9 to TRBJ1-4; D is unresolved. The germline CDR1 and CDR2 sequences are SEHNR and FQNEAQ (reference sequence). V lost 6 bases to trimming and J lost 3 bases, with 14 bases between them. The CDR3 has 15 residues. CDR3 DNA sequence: TGTGCCAGCAGATCCGAATGGGATCCTAATGAAAAACTGTTTTTT. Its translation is CASRSEWDPNEKLFF.

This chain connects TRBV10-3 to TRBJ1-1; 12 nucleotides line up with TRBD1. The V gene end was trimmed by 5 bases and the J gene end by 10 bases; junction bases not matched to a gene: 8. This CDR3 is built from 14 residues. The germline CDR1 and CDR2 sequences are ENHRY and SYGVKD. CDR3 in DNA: TGTGCCATCAGTCCCGGGACAGGGGGCGAGGCAGCTTTCTTT. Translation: CAISPGTGGEAAFF.

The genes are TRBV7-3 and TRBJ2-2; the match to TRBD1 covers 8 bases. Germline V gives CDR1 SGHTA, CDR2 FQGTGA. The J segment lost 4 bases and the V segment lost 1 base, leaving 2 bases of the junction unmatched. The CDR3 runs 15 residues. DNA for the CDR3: TGTGCCAGCAGCTTAAACAGGGGGTTCACCGGGGAGCTGTTTTTT. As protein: CASSLNRGFTGELFF.

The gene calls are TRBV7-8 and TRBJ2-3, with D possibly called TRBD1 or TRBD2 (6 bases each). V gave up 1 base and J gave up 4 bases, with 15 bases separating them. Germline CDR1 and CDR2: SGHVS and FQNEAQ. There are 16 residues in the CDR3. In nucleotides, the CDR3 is TGTGCCAGCAGCTTAGGGGCCGGGGGACACGCAGATACGCAGTATTTT. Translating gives CASSLGAGGHADTQYF.

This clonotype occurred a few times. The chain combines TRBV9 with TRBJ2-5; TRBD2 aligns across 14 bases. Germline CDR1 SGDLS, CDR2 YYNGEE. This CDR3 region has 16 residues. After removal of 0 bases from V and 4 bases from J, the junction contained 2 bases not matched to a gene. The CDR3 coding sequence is TGTGCCAGCAGCGTAGGGACTAGCGGGAGGCTAGAGACCCAGTACTTC. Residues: CASSVGTSGRLETQYF.

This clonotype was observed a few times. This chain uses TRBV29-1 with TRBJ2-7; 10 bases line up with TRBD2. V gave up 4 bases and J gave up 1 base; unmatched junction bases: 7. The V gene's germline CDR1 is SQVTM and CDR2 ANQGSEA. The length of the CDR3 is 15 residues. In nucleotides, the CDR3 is TGCAGCGTTGTGAAAGTACTAGCGGGGTCCTACGAGCAGTACTTC. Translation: CSVVKVLAGSYEQYF.

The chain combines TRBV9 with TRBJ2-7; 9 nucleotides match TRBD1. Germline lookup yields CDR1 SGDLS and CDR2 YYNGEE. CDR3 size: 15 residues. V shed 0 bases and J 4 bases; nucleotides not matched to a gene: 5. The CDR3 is CASSVGVTGGYEQYF. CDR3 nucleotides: TGTGCCAGCAGCGTAGGAGTGACAGGGGGTTACGAGCAGTACTTC.

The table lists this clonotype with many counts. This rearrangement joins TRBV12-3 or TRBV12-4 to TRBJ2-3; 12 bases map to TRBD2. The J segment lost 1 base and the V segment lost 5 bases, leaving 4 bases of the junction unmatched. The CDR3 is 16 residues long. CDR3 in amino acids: CASSPRTSGGTDTQYF. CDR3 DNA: TGTGCCAGCAGTCCGCGGACTAGCGGGGGCACAGATACGCAGTATTTT.

The CDR3, as DNA: TGCAGTGGGCCCTCTCGACAGGGGGCCCCCGCTACGCAGTATTTT. Protein product: CSGPSRQGAPATQYF. V gene TRBV20-1 combines with J gene TRBJ2-3; the match to TRBD1 covers 10 bases. CDR3 length equals 15 residues. Germline V gene sequence: CDR1 DFQATT, CDR2 SNEGSKA (reference sequence). V gave up 7 bases and J gave up 8 bases; unmatched junction bases: 15.

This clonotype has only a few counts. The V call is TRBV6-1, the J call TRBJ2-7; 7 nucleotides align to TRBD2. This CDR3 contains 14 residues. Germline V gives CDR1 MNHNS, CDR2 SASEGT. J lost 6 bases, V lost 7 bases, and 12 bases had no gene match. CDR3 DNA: TGTGCCAGCACCCGGGGGGTAGGAACACCCGAGCAGTACTTC. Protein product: CASTRGVGTPEQYF.

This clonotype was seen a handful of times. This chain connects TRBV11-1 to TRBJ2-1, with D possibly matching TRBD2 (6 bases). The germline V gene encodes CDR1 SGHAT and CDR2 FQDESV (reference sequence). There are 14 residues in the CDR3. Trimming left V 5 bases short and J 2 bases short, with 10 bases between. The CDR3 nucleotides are TGTGCCAGCAGCCCTCGACTAGCCTACAATGAGCAGTTCTTC. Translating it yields CASSPRLAYNEQFF. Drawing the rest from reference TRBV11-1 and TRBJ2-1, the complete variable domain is EAEVAQSPRYKITEKSQAVAFWCDPISGHATLYWYRQILGQGPELLVQFQDESVVDDSQLPKDRFSAERLKGVDSTLKIQPAELGDSAMYLCASSPRLAYNEQFFGPGTRLTVL.

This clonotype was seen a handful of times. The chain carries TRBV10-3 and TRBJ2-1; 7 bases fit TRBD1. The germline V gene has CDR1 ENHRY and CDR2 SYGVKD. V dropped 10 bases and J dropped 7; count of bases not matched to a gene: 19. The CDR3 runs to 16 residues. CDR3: CATNSQTGSSNNEQFF. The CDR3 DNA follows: TGTGCCACAAATTCCCAGACAGGGAGTAGCAATAATGAGCAGTTCTTC.

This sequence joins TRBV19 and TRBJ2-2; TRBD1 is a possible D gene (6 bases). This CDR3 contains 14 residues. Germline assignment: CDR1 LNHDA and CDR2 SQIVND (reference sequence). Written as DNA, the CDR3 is TGTGCTACAAGGGACACCTCGAACACCGGGGAGCTGTTTTTT. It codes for CATRDTSNTGELFF. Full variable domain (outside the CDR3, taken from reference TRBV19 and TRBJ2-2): DGGITQSPKYLFRKEGQNVTLSCEQNLNHDAMYWYRQDPGQGLRLIYYSQIVNDFQKGDIAEGYSVSREKKESFPLTVTSAQKNPTAFYLCATRDTSNTGELFFGEGSRLTVL.

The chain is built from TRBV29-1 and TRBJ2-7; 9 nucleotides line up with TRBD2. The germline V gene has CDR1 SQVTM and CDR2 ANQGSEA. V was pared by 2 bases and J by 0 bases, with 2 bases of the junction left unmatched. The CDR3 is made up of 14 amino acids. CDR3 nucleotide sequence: TGCAGCGTTGAACGGCGGGAGGGCTCCTACGAGCAGTACTTC. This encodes CSVERREGSYEQYF.

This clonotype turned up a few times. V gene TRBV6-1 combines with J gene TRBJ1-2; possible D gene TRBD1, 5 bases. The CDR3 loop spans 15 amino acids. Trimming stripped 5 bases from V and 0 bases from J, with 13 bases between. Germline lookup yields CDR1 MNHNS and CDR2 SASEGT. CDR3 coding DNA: TGTGCCAGCAGTCCGGCGGGGGTCCCTAACTATGGCTACACCTTC. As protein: CASSPAGVPNYGYTF.